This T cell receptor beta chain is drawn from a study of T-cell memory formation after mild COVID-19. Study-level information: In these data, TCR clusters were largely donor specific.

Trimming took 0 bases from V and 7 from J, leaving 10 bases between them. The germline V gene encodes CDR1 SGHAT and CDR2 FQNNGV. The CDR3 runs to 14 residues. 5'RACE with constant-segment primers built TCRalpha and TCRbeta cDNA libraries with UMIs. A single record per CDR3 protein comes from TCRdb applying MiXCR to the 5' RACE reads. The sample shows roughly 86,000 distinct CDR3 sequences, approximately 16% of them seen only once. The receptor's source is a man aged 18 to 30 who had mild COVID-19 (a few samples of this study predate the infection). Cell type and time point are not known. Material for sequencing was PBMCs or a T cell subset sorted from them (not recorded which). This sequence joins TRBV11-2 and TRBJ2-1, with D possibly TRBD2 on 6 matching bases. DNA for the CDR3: TGTGCCAGCAGCTTAGAGGTAGCGGATAATGAGCAGTTCTTC. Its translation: CASSLEVADNEQFF.